This T cell receptor beta chain originates from a study of liver allograft versus peripheral blood T cells. On the study more broadly: Transplanted-liver and recipient peripheral blood T cell receptor repertoires were compared.

This clonotype has at least ten counts. MiXCR was run by TCRdb on the reads, yielding one entry per CDR3 protein. The sample records 7,400 or so distinct CDR3 sequences, roughly 15% being singletons. V shed 6 bases, J shed 6 bases, and the junction held 10 bases outside the gene matches. This CDR3 spans 14 amino acids. CDR1 MNHNY and CDR2 SVGAGI come from the germline V gene (reference sequence). The clonotype originates from a human patient who had a liver transplant. Some T cells may arise from the graft donor. The chain has TRBV6-6 and TRBJ2-7; 8 nucleotides align to TRBD1. CDR3 sequence (DNA): TGTGCCAGCAGCCCGGGACAGGTGGTCGGCGAGCAGTACTTC. Its protein is CASSPGQVVGEQYF.